This T cell receptor (beta chain) was documented in a study of CD8+ T cells in alopecia areata. Study background: Those treated were given oral tofacitinib at 5 to 10 mg twice daily.

Regarding treatment: oral pan-JAK inhibitor, 5-10 mg twice daily. Once RNA had been extracted, it was reverse transcribed into cDNA to act as the sequencing template. TCRdb's table, derived via immunoSEQ multiplex PCR, lists solely in-frame clones and lacks some. The sample lists some 200,000 clones, nearly 60% occurring once. Source: CD4+ T cells sorted from blood, taken at week 24, from a patient treated with tofacitinib. The sequence was obtained from a human donor with alopecia areata.

CDR3 in DNA: TGTGCCTGGAGTGGGGTAGCGGGAGTAGATACGCAGTATTTT. Amino acid sequence: CAWSGVAGVDTQYF. The chain joins TRBV30 to TRBJ2-3, with 9 bases lining up with TRBD2. This CDR3 is 14 amino acids long. Looked up from germline, CDR1 is GTSNPN and CDR2 is SVGIG (reference sequence). The V segment lost 1 base and the J segment 5 bases; nucleotides outside the gene matches: 4.